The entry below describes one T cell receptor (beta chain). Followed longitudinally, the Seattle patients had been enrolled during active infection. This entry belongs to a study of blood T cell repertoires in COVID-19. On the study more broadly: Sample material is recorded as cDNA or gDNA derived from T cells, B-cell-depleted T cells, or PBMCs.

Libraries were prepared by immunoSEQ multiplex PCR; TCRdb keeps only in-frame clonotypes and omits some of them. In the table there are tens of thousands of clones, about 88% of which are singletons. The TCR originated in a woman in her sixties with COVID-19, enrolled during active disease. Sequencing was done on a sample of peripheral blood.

The CDR3: CASSIPGGDTQYF. The CDR3 region has the DNA TGTGCCAGTAGTATTCCAGGAGGAGATACGCAGTATTTT. This chain connects TRBV19 to TRBJ2-3, with D possibly matching TRBD2 (5 bases). Per germline, CDR1 LNHDA and CDR2 SQIVND (reference sequence). The CDR3 runs 13 residues. Trimming pared 3 bases from V and 5 bases from J, leaving 9 bases between.